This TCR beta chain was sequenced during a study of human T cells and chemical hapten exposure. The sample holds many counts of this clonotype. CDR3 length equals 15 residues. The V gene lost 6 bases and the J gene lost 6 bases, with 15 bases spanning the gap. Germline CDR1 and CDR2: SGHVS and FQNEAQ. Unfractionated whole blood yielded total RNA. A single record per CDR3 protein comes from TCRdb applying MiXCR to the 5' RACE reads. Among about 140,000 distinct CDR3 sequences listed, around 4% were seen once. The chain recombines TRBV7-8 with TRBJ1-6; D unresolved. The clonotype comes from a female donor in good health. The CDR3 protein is CASRKDPALNSPLHF. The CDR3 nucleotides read TGTGCCAGCAGAAAGGACCCGGCCCTTAATTCACCCCTCCACTTT.